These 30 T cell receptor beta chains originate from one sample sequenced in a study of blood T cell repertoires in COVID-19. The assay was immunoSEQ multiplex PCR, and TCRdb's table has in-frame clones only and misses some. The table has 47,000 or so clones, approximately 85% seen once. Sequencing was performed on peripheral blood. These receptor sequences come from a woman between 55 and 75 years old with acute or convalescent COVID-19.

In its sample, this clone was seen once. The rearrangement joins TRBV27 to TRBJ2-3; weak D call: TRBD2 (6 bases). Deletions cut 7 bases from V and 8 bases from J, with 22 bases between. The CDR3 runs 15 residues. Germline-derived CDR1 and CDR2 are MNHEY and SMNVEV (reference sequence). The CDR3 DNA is TGTGCCAGCACCTCGACTAGTCTCACCGCCCGTACGCAGTATTTT. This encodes CASTSTSLTARTQYF.

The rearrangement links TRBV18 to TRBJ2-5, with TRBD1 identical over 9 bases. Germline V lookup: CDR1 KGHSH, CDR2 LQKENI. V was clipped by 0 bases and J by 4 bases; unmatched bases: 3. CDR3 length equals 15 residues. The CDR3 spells CASSPPGQGGETQYF. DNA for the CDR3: TGTGCCAGCTCACCACCGGGACAGGGAGGAGAGACCCAGTACTTC.

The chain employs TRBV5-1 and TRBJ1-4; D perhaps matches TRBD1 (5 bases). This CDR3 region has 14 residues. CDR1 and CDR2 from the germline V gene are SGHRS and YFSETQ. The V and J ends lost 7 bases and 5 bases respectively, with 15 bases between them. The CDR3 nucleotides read TGCGCCAGCTCTGCAGGGAACCAGAATGAAAAACTGTTTTTT. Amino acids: CASSAGNQNEKLFF.

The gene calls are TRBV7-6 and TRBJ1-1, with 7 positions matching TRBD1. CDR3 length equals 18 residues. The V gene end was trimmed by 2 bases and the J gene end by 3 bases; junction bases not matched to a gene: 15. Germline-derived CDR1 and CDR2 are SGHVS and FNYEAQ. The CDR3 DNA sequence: TGTGCCAGCAGCTTACGCAGCTCGGGGGCAGGGGGGTACACTGAAGCTTTCTTT. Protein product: CASSLRSSGAGGYTEAFF.

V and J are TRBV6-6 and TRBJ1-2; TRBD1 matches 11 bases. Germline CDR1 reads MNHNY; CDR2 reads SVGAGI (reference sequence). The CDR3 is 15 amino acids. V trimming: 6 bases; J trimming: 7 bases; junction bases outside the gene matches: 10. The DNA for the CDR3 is TGTGCCAGCAGATCCTCCGCAGGACAGGGGGCTGGCTACACCTTC. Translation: CASRSSAGQGAGYTF.

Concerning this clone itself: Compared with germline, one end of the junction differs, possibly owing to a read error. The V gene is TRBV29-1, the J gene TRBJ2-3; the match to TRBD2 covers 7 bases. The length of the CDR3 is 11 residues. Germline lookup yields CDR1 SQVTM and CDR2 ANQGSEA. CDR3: CSVLGEASGLF. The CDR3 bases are TGCAGCGTCCTCGGGGAGGCTAGCGGACTTTTT.

This CDR3 reads CASSATATTGMRAQYF. DNA for the CDR3: TGCGCCAGCAGCGCGACCGCCACGACAGGGATGAGGGCCCAGTACTTC. V gene TRBV5-1 combines with J gene TRBJ2-5; TRBD1 matches 7 bases. This CDR3 region has 16 residues. Germline-derived CDR1 and CDR2 are SGHRS and YFSETQ. Trimming took 4 bases from V and 9 from J; bases not matched to a gene: 18. The full variable domain, in which reference TRBV5-1 and TRBJ2-5 provide the parts outside the CDR3, is KAGVTQTPRYLIKTRGQQVTLSCSPISGHRSVSWYQQTPGQGLQFLFEYFSETQRNKGNFPGRFSGRQFSNSRSEMNVSTLELGDSALYLCASSATATTGMRAQYFGPGTRLLVL.

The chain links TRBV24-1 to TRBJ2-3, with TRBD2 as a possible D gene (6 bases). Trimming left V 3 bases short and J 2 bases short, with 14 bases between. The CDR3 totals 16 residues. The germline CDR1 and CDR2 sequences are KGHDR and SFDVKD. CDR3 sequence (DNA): TGTGCCACCAGTGATGTAAACCGGGACTCCACAGATACGCAGTATTTT. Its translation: CATSDVNRDSTDTQYF.

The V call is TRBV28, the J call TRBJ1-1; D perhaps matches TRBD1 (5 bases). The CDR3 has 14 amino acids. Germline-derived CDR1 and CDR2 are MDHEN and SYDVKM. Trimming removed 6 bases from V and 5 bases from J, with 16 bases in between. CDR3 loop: CASRFLGGFTEAFF. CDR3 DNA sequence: TGTGCCAGCAGATTTCTGGGGGGTTTTACTGAAGCTTTCTTT.

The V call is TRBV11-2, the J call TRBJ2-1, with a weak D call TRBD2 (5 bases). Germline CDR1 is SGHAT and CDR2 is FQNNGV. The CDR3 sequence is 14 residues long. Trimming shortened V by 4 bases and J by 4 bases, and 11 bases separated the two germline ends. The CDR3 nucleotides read TGTGCCAGCAGCTCTTTAGCGAGATACAATGAGCAGTTCTTC. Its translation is CASSSLARYNEQFF.

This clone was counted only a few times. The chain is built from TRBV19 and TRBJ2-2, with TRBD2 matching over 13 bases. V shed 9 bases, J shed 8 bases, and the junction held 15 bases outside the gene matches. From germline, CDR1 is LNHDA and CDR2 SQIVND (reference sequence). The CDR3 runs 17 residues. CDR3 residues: CASNKGRLAGGSGELFF. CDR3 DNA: TGTGCCAGCAATAAAGGCCGACTAGCGGGAGGATCAGGGGAGCTGTTTTTT.

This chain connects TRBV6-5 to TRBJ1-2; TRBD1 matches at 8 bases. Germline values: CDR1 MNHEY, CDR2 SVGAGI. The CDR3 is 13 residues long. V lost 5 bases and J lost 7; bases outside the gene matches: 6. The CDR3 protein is CASSLRQGTGYTF. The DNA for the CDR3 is TGTGCCAGCAGTCTCAGACAGGGGACTGGCTACACCTTC.

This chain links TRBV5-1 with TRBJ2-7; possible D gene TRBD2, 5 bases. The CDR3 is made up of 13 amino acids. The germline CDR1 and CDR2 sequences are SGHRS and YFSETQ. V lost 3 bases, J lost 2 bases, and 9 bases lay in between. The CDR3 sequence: CASSYPGTYEQYF. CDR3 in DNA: TGCGCCAGCAGCTACCCGGGAACCTACGAGCAGTACTTC.

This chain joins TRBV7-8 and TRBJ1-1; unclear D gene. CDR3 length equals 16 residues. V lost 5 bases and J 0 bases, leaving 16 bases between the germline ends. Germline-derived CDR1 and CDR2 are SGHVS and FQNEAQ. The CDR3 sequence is CASSRSRSPLNTEAFF. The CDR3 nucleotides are TGTGCCAGCAGCCGATCAAGAAGCCCTTTGAACACTGAAGCTTTCTTT.

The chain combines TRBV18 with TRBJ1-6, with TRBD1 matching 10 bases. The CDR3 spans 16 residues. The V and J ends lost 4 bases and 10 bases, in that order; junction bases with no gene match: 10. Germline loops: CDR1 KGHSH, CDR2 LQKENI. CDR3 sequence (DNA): TGTGCCAGCTCACTGACCGGGACAGGGGAGTACTCACCCCTCCACTTT. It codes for CASSLTGTGEYSPLHF.

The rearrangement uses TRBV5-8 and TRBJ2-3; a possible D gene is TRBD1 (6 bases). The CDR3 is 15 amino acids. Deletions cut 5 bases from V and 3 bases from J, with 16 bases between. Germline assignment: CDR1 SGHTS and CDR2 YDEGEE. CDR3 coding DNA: TGTGCCAGCAGTTATTTGACAGGTCGGACAGATACGCAGTATTTT. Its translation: CASSYLTGRTDTQYF.

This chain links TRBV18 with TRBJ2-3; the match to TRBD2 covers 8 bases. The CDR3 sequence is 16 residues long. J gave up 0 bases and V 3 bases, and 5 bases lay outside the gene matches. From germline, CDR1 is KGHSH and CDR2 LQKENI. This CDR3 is CASSPVERESTDTQYF. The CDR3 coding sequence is TGTGCCAGCTCACCCGTCGAGCGGGAGAGCACAGATACGCAGTATTTT.

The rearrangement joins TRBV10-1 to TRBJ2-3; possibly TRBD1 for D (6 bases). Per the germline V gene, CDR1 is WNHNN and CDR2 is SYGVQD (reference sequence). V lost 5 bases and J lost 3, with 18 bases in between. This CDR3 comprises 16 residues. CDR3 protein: CASSIQSARGTDTQYF. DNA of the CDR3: TGCGCCAGCAGTATACAGTCGGCGAGGGGGACAGATACGCAGTATTTT.

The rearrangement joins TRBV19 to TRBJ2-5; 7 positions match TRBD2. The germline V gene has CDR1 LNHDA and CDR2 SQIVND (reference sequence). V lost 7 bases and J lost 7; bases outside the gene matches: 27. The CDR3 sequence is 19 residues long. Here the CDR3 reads CASIGPTEGEGLPSATQYF. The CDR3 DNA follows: TGTGCCAGTATAGGACCAACAGAAGGGGAGGGGTTGCCAAGTGCGACCCAGTACTTC.

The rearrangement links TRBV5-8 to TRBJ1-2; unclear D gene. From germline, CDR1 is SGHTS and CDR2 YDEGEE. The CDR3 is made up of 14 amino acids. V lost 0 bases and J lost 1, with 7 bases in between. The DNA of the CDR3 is TGTGCCAGCAGCTTGGTCAGTTTTAACTATGGCTACACCTTC. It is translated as CASSLVSFNYGYTF.

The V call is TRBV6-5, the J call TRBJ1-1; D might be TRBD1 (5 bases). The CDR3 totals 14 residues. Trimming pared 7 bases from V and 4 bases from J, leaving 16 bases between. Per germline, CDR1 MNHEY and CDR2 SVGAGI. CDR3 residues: CASIVDSIGTEAFF. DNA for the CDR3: TGTGCCAGCATAGTAGACAGCATCGGCACTGAAGCTTTCTTT.

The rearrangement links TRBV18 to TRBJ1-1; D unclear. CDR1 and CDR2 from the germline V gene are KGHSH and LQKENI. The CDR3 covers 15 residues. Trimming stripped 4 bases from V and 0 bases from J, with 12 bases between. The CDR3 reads CASSQETNMNTEAFF. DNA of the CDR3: TGTGCCAGCTCACAAGAGACAAACATGAACACTGAAGCTTTCTTT.

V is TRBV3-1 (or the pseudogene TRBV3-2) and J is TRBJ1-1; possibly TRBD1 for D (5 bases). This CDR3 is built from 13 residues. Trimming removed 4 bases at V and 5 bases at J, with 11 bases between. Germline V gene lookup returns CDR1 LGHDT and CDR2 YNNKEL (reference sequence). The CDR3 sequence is CASSRETATEAFF. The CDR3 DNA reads TGTGCCAGCAGCCGCGAGACAGCGACTGAAGCTTTCTTT.

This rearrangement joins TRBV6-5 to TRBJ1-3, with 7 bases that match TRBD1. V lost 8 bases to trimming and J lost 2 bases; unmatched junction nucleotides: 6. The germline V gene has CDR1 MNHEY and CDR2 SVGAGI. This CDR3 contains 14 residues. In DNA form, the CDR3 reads TGTGCCAGCCTTGGGACAGTAGCTGGAAACACCATATATTTT. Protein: CASLGTVAGNTIYF.

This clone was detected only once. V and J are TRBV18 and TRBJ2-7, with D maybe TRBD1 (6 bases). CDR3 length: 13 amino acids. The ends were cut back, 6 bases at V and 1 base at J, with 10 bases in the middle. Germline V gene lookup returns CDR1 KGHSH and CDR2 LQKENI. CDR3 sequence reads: CASSQTGSYEQYF. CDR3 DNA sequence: TGTGCCAGCTCTCAAACAGGGTCCTACGAGCAGTACTTC.

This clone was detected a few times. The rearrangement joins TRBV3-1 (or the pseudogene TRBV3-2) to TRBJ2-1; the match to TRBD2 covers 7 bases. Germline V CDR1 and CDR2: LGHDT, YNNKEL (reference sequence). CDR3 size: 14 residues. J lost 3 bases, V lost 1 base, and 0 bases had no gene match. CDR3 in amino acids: CASSQGGSYNEQFF. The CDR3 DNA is TGTGCCAGCAGCCAAGGCGGGAGCTACAATGAGCAGTTCTTC.

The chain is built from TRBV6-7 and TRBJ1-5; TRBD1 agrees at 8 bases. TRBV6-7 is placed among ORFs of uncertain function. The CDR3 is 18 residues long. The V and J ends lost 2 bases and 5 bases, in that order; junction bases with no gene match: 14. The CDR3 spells CASSYTLRLDRADQPQHF. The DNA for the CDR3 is TGTGCCAGCAGTTACACATTGCGACTGGACAGGGCGGATCAGCCCCAGCATTTT.

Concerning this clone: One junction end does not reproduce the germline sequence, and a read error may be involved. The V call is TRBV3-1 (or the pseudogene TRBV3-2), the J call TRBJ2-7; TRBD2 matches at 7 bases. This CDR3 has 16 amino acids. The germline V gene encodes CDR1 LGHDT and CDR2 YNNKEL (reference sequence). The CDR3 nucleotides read TGTGCTAGCAGCCAAGCCCCTTGGGGGGGGATTTACGAGCAGTACTTC. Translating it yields CASSQAPWGGIYEQYF.

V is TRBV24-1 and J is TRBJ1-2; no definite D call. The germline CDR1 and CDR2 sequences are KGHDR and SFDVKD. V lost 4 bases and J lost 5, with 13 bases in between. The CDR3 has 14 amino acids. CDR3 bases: TGTGCCACCAGTGACGCAAGTCGTCGGTATGGCTACACCTTC. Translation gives CATSDASRRYGYTF.

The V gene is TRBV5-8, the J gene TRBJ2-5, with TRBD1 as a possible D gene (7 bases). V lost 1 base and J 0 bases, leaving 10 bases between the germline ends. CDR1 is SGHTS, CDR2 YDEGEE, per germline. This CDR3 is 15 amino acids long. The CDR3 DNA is TGTGCCAGCAGCTTGTCAGGGGGGAACCAAGAGACCCAGTACTTC. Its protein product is CASSLSGGNQETQYF.